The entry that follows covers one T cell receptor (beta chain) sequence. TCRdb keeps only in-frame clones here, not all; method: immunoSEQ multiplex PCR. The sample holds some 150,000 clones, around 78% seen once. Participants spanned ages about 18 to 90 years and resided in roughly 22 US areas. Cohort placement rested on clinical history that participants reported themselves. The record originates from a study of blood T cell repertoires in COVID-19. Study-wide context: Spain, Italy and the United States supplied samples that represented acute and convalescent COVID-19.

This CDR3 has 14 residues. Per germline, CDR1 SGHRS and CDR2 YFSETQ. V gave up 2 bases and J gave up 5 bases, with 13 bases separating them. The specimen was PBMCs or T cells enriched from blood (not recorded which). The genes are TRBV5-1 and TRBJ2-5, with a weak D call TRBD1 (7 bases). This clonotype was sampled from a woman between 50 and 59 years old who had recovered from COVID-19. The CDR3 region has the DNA TGCGCCAGCAGCTTCGGAGGGGGCAGGGAGACCCAGTACTTC. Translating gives CASSFGGGRETQYF.